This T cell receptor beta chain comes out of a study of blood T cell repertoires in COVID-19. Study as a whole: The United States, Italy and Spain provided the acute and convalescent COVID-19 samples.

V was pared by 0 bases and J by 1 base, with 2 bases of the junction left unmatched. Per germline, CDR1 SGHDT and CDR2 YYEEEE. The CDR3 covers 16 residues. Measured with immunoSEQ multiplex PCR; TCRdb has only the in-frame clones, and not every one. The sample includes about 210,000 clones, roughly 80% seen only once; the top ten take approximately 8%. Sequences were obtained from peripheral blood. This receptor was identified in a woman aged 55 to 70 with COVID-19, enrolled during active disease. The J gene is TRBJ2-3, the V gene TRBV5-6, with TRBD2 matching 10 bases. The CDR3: CASSLELAGGTDTQYF. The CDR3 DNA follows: TGTGCCAGCAGCTTGGAGCTAGCGGGGGGCACAGATACGCAGTATTTT.